Below, 26 T cell receptor beta chains from the same sample are listed, as sequenced in a study of T and B cells in COVID-19 patients. Multiplex PCR with BIOMED2 TRB-A/B primer pools amplified TRB rearrangements. TCRdb independently ran MiXCR on the multiplex PCR reads; one entry per CDR3 protein. Found here are roughly 11,000 distinct CDR3 sequences, roughly 30% of them singletons; the top ten hold approximately 14%. From blood, roughly 240-550 ng of genomic DNA served as TRB template. Specimen: blood. Receptors originate from a human donor with active COVID-19.

This clonotype ranks as medium-sized. V usage is TRBV11-1 and J usage is TRBJ2-7; 8 bases agree with TRBD1. CDR1 and CDR2 from the germline V gene are SGHAT and FQDESV (reference sequence). The CDR3 has 15 amino acids. The junction had 13 bases not matched to a gene; V was cut back by 8 bases and J by 4 bases. This CDR3 is CASANQGAQWYEQYF. CDR3 coding DNA: TGTGCCAGCGCTAACCAGGGGGCTCAGTGGTACGAGCAGTACTTC.

To note about this clonotype: A much larger clone sits a single nucleotide away, making a read error possible. This sequence joins TRBV29-1 and TRBJ2-2; D gene unclear. This CDR3 is built from 13 residues. CDR1 and CDR2 from the germline V gene are SQVTM and ANQGSEA. Trimming shortened V by 5 bases and J by 6 bases, and 13 bases separated the two germline ends. CDR3 nucleotides: TGCAGCGTTTCCTGTGGGCCCCCCGGGGAGCTGTTTTTT. Translating gives CSVSCGPPGELFF.

The rearrangement uses TRBV6-5 and TRBJ2-1, with D perhaps assigned TRBD1 or TRBD2 (5 bases each). CDR1 is MNHEY, CDR2 SVGAGI, per germline. The CDR3 length is 13 residues. Trimming pared 7 bases from V and 9 bases from J, leaving 16 bases between. The CDR3 here is CASTELGESEQFF. DNA of the CDR3: TGTGCCAGCACCGAACTAGGGGAATCTGAGCAGTTCTTC.

The rearrangement joins TRBV19 to TRBJ1-2; 9 bases map to TRBD1. The germline V gene encodes CDR1 LNHDA and CDR2 SQIVND (reference sequence). The length of the CDR3 is 16 residues. V shed 3 bases and J 4 bases; nucleotides not matched to a gene: 9. CDR3: CASSITGGESIYGYTF. The CDR3 DNA reads TGTGCCAGTAGTATCACAGGGGGCGAGAGTATCTATGGCTACACCTTC.

There are a few counts of this clonotype. V is TRBV6-1 and J is TRBJ1-5; a possible D gene is TRBD1 (6 bases). The V gene lost 0 bases and the J gene lost 5 bases, with 8 bases spanning the gap. CDR1 MNHNS and CDR2 SASEGT come from the germline V gene. The CDR3 length is 14 residues. In nucleotides, the CDR3 is TGTGCCAGCAGTGAAGCCAGGGGTGATCAGCCCCAGCATTTT. It encodes CASSEARGDQPQHF.

The chain combines TRBV27 with TRBJ1-6; TRBD1 is a possible D gene (5 bases). CDR1 is MNHEY and CDR2 is SMNVEV in the germline V gene (reference sequence). The CDR3 has 18 amino acids. Trimming took off 3 bases at V and 2 bases at J, with 17 bases between the two ends. CDR3 amino acids: CASSFRPEGRTYNSPLHF. The CDR3 bases are TGTGCCAGCAGTTTTCGGCCGGAGGGGAGAACCTATAATTCACCCCTCCACTTT.

This clonotype was counted between two and nine times. This sequence joins TRBV18 and TRBJ1-5; D is perhaps TRBD1 (5 bases). The CDR3 length is 16 residues. With 3 bases removed from V and 0 bases from J, the gap between germline ends came to 12 bases. From germline, CDR1 is KGHSH and CDR2 LQKENI. The CDR3 sequence: CASSPGQTRSNQPQHF. CDR3 coding DNA: TGTGCCAGCTCACCCGGACAAACCCGTAGCAATCAGCCCCAGCATTTT.

The chain is built from TRBV20-1 and TRBJ2-7, with no clear D. From germline, CDR1 is DFQATT and CDR2 SNEGSKA (reference sequence). This CDR3 has 10 amino acids. V was cut by 5 bases and J by 5 bases, with 7 bases left in between. This CDR3 reads CSAALDEQYF. The CDR3, as DNA: TGCAGTGCTGCCCTGGACGAGCAGTACTTC.

CDR3 nucleotides: TGTGCCAGCGGGGGACAGGGGGTAACCGGCGGGGAGCTGTTTTTT. It translates to CASGGQGVTGGELFF. J is TRBJ2-2 and V is TRBV6-1, with TRBD1 matching 11 bases. Trimming cost V 8 bases and J 7 bases; bases outside gene matches: 9. CDR1 is MNHNS and CDR2 is SASEGT in the germline V gene. CDR3 size: 15 residues.

The chain carries TRBV7-2 and TRBJ1-4; D uncertain. The CDR3 length is 13 residues. The V end lost 2 bases, the J end lost 6 bases, and 7 bases lay between the germline ends. CDR1 and CDR2 (germline): SGHTA, FQGNSA. CDR3 amino acids: CASSLTPYEKLFF. CDR3 nucleotides: TGTGCCAGCAGCTTAACCCCTTATGAAAAACTGTTTTTT.

This clonotype is termed medium-sized. The chain carries TRBV6-1 and TRBJ2-1; D gene unclear. Germline V gives CDR1 MNHNS, CDR2 SASEGT. The germline V and J ends were trimmed by 7 bases and 2 bases, with 12 bases remaining between them. The CDR3 runs to 14 residues. As DNA, the CDR3 is TGTGCCAGCATTAACAACTTGCCCTACAATGAGCAGTTCTTC. Translation gives CASINNLPYNEQFF.

The chain combines TRBV6-4 with TRBJ2-5, with D possibly being TRBD2 (6 bases). V was shortened by 6 bases and J by 0 bases, with 14 bases between the two germline ends. Germline values: CDR1 MRHNA, CDR2 SNTAGT. The CDR3 totals 15 residues. The CDR3 spells CASSSGRGYQETQYF. The CDR3 DNA follows: TGTGCCAGCAGCTCCGGTCGGGGGTACCAAGAGACCCAGTACTTC.

The chain uses TRBV6-2 or TRBV6-3 and TRBJ2-7, with 14 bases identical to TRBD2. The CDR3 totals 16 residues. Trimming removed 7 bases from V and 6 bases from J; junction bases left unmatched: 11. Looked up from germline, CDR1 is MNHEY and CDR2 is SVGEGT. As DNA, the CDR3 is TGTGCCAGCATCGCACTGACTAGCGGGGGGGCCGGCGAGCAGTACTTC. It specifies CASIALTSGGAGEQYF.

This sequence joins TRBV24-1 and TRBJ1-2; a possible D gene is TRBD1 (5 bases). Trimming took 3 bases from V and 0 from J, leaving 10 bases between them. In germline, CDR1 is KGHDR, CDR2 SFDVKD. This CDR3 comprises 15 residues. This chain's CDR3 is CATSDHGASNYGYTF. The CDR3 DNA is TGTGCCACCAGTGATCACGGGGCTTCTAACTATGGCTACACCTTC.

A few counts support this clonotype. J is TRBJ1-1 and V is TRBV27; the D gene is possibly TRBD1 (5 bases). The germline V gene encodes CDR1 MNHEY and CDR2 SMNVEV (reference sequence). CDR3 length: 13 amino acids. Between the trimmed V and J ends, which lost 6 bases and 5 bases, there was a span of 13 bases. As DNA, the CDR3 is TGTGCCAGCAGCCCCGGGGCTCGAACTGAAGCTTTCTTT. This codes for CASSPGARTEAFF.

This clonotype was recorded only once. The rearrangement links TRBV7-3 to TRBJ2-2, with D possibly being TRBD2 (6 bases). V lost 4 bases, J lost 1 base, and 13 bases lay in between. CDR1 and CDR2 from the germline V gene are SGHTA and FQGTGA. This CDR3 is built from 16 residues. The CDR3 loop is CASSSTGTLNTGELFF. The CDR3 DNA is TGTGCCAGCAGCTCCACGGGGACTTTGAACACCGGGGAGCTGTTTTTT.

On this clonotype: The junction differs from germline at one of its ends, possibly a read error. The CDR3 nucleotides are TGTGCCAGCAGTTACTCGCCGAGGGAGTTCTCCAACAATGAGCAGTTCTTC. Residues: CASSYSPREFSNNEQFF. The rearrangement joins TRBV6-5 to TRBJ2-1; tentative D call: TRBD2 (5 bases). Germline CDR1 and CDR2: MNHEY and SVGAGI. The CDR3 sequence is 17 residues long.

This clonotype was recorded a few times. The chain joins TRBV18 to TRBJ2-4; D not resolved. CDR3 length equals 14 residues. Per germline, CDR1 KGHSH and CDR2 LQKENI. Trimming shortened V by 0 bases and J by 4 bases, and 7 bases separated the two germline ends. CDR3 sequence (DNA): TGTGCCAGCTCACCACCGCCACAGAAAAACATTCAGTACTTC. Residues: CASSPPPQKNIQYF.

The chain is built from TRBV20-1 and TRBJ2-7, with D perhaps TRBD1 (6 bases). V lost 1 base and J lost 1, with 23 bases in between. CDR3 length: 18 residues. Germline V gene data show CDR1 as DFQATT and CDR2 as SNEGSKA (reference sequence). The CDR3 DNA follows: TGCAGTGCTAGAGGCCCCGTCCGGGTGGGGGCGAGGTCCTACGAGCAGTACTTC. It codes for CSARGPVRVGARSYEQYF.

Only a few counts were recorded for this clonotype. The rearrangement joins TRBV18 to TRBJ1-4; perhaps TRBD1 as D (5 bases). V was trimmed by 1 base and J by 5 bases, leaving 23 bases between them. Per the germline V gene, CDR1 is KGHSH and CDR2 is LQKENI. The CDR3 covers 19 residues. CDR3 in DNA: TGTGCCAGCTCACCACTGAGGGGCGCAGGGTTCAGTGGAAATGAAAAACTGTTTTTT. It specifies CASSPLRGAGFSGNEKLFF.

A few counts support this clonotype. The DNA for the CDR3 is TGTGCCAGCAGCTTAGGTTACAGGGTTAATGAAAAACTGTTTTTT. This sequence encodes CASSLGYRVNEKLFF. The rearrangement joins TRBV7-2 to TRBJ1-4; D might be TRBD1 (6 bases). Per germline, CDR1 SGHTA and CDR2 FQGNSA. The CDR3 runs 15 residues. Trimming removed 1 base from V and 4 bases from J, with 10 bases in between.

As for this clonotype: Its ends do not fully match the called genes, so a read error is possible. V gene TRBV4-2 combines with J gene TRBJ1-2, with a weak D call TRBD1 (6 bases). The CDR3 totals 15 residues. The germline CDR1 and CDR2 sequences are LGHNA and YNFKEQ. The CDR3 is CASNQQGSVSYGYTF. As DNA, the CDR3 is TGTGCCAGCAACCAACAGGGATCGGTTTCCTATGGCTACACCTTC.

The genes are TRBV2 and TRBJ2-2, with TRBD2 as a possible D gene (5 bases). The CDR3 totals 16 residues. Germline values: CDR1 SNHLY, CDR2 FYNNEI. Trimming left V 8 bases short and J 0 bases short, with 16 bases between. The CDR3: CASSIIAPSNTGELFF. As DNA, the CDR3 is TGTGCCAGCTCGATTATAGCGCCCTCGAACACCGGGGAGCTGTTTTTT. Looking up the rest from reference TRBV2 and TRBJ2-2 gives the full variable domain: EPEVTQTPSHQVTQMGQEVILRCVPISNHLYFYWYRQILGQKVEFLVSFYNNEISEKSEIFDDQFSVERPDGSNFTLKIRSTKLEDSAMYFCASSIIAPSNTGELFFGEGSRLTVL.

The chain employs TRBV12-3 or TRBV12-4 and TRBJ2-1, with TRBD2 as a possible D gene (5 bases). Trimming took off 8 bases at V and 3 bases at J, with 14 bases between the two ends. The CDR3 runs 14 residues. The CDR3 sequence is CASSLRAHYNEQFF. In DNA, the CDR3 is TGTGCCAGCTCCCTGAGGGCCCACTACAATGAGCAGTTCTTC.

This clonotype was detected a few times. V usage is TRBV19 and J usage is TRBJ2-5; D possibly matches TRBD1 or TRBD2 (5 bases each). The V gene's germline CDR1 is LNHDA and CDR2 SQIVND (reference sequence). This CDR3 is built from 14 residues. V was shortened by 4 bases and J by 9 bases, with 18 bases between the two germline ends. The CDR3 loop reads CASSTQQEVGAQYF. CDR3 coding DNA: TGTGCCAGTAGTACTCAACAGGAGGTAGGGGCCCAGTACTTC. Full variable domain (remainder filled in from reference TRBV19 and TRBJ2-5): DGGITQSPKYLFRKEGQNVTLSCEQNLNHDAMYWYRQDPGQGLRLIYYSQIVNDFQKGDIAEGYSVSREKKESFPLTVTSAQKNPTAFYLCASSTQQEVGAQYFGPGTRLLVL.

This clonotype has only a few counts. The rearrangement uses TRBV12-3 or TRBV12-4 and TRBJ2-3, with TRBD1 as a possible D gene (6 bases). This CDR3 has 14 residues. Trimming shortened V by 1 base and J by 3 bases, and 8 bases separated the two germline ends. The CDR3 DNA sequence: TGTGCCAGCAGTTTAGACAGGGCTACAGATACGCAGTATTTT. It specifies CASSLDRATDTQYF.